This T cell receptor beta chain was found in a study of a mutant IDH1 vaccine in newly diagnosed glioma. Some clones are missing from TCRdb's copy, which holds only in-frame ones; the method was immunoSEQ multiplex PCR. In the table there are about 88,000 clones, about 80% of which are singletons. Time point described: baseline, week 1 (first vaccination visit). As for treatment: pre-vaccination baseline after standard-of-care therapy. V was trimmed by 5 bases and J by 4 bases, leaving 18 bases between them. The germline V gene has CDR1 WNHNN and CDR2 SYGVQD (reference sequence). The CDR3 has 15 amino acids.

V is TRBV10-1 and J is TRBJ2-7; a possible D gene is TRBD2 (6 bases). The clonotype originates from a man between 35 and 55 years old with glioma. Some clones in this sample may be carry-over from other donors' samples. Here the sequenced sample was PBMCs, taken from a glioma patient treated with radiotherapy, temozolomide or both. The CDR3 DNA follows: TGCGCCAGCAGTTTCTCGGCGGGGCTGAATTACGAGCAGTACTTC. This gives the protein CASSFSAGLNYEQYF.